This T cell receptor beta chain was profiled in a study of technical replicates of blood from several donors. CDR3 size: 13 residues. CDR1 and CDR2 (germline): MDHEN, SYDVKM. V lost 7 bases, J lost 3 bases, and 10 bases lay in between. Measured with immunoSEQ multiplex PCR; TCRdb has only the in-frame clones, and not every one. This sample has 60,000 to 85,000 clones, with 90% to 95% found just once. The chain couples TRBV28 to TRBJ2-1; no clear D. The specimen was T cells isolated from PBMCs. The TCR was taken from a human donor in good health. The CDR3 nucleotides are TGTGCCAGCAATCAGAGGAGCTACAATGAGCAGTTCTTC. The encoded protein is CASNQRSYNEQFF.